These 13 T cell receptor beta chains were sequenced from one sample in a study of Tregs in tolerant kidney transplant recipients. This table comes from immunoSEQ multiplex PCR, and its TCRdb copy is limited to in-frame clones, with some not included. The repertoire holds some 80,000 clones, with 95% to 98% as singletons. The specimen comprised CD4+ T cells from blood, sampled before the transplant. These receptors all come from a human donor who received a combined kidney and bone marrow transplant.

The V and J genes are TRBV5-1 and TRBJ2-3, with 15 bases that match TRBD2. The CDR3 extends over 20 amino acids. CDR1 SGHRS and CDR2 YFSETQ come from the germline V gene. V was pared by 0 bases and J by 0 bases, with 8 bases of the junction left unmatched. This CDR3 is CASSLGTGTSGRLSTDTQYF. The CDR3 nucleotides read TGCGCCAGCAGCTTGGGGACCGGGACTAGCGGGAGGCTTAGCACAGATACGCAGTATTTT. Combining the CDR3 with reference TRBV5-1 and TRBJ2-3 gives the whole variable domain KAGVTQTPRYLIKTRGQQVTLSCSPISGHRSVSWYQQTPGQGLQFLFEYFSETQRNKGNFPGRFSGRQFSNSRSEMNVSTLELGDSALYLCASSLGTGTSGRLSTDTQYFGPGTRLTVL.

The V call is TRBV11-3, the J call TRBJ1-2; D might be TRBD1 (6 bases). The V gene lost 2 bases and the J gene lost 3 bases, with 7 bases spanning the gap. The CDR3 has 13 amino acids. Germline lookup yields CDR1 SGHNT and CDR2 YENEEA. The CDR3 is CASSLTGHYGYTF. The CDR3 nucleotides read TGTGCCAGCAGCTTAACAGGGCACTATGGCTACACCTTC.

The V and J genes are TRBV7-7 and TRBJ2-2, with TRBD2 matching 7 bases. The CDR3 covers 16 residues. The germline V gene encodes CDR1 SSHAT and CDR2 FNYEAQ (reference sequence). Losses at the gene ends were 0 bases for V and 1 base for J; bases not matched to a gene: 2. CDR3 in DNA: TGTGCCAGCAGCTTAGCGGCTAGCGGGAACACCGGGGAGCTGTTTTTT. Protein: CASSLAASGNTGELFF.

This rearrangement joins TRBV4-1 to TRBJ2-7; TRBD2 might be the D (5 bases). The ends were cut back, 1 base at V and 2 bases at J, with 12 bases in the middle. The CDR3 runs 15 residues. Germline-derived CDR1 and CDR2 are MGHRA and YSYEKL. DNA for the CDR3: TGCGCCAGCAGCCAAGGTGAGACTAATACCTACGAGCAGTACTTC. Translation: CASSQGETNTYEQYF.

The rearrangement joins TRBV5-4 to TRBJ2-4; D may be TRBD2 (6 bases). CDR1 is SGHNT, CDR2 YYREEE, per germline (reference sequence). Trimming shortened V by 1 base and J by 6 bases, and 17 bases separated the two germline ends. This CDR3 contains 16 residues. CDR3 loop: CASSLSSPSAGNIQYF. CDR3 bases: TGTGCCAGCAGCTTGAGCTCCCCTAGCGCCGGAAACATTCAGTACTTC.

The gene calls are TRBV6-5 and TRBJ2-1; a weak D match, TRBD2 (5 bases). Germline V gene data show CDR1 as MNHEY and CDR2 as SVGAGI. The CDR3 totals 13 residues. V lost 6 bases and J lost 8, with 14 bases in between. The CDR3 region is CASSRGFEDEQFF. The DNA for the CDR3 is TGTGCCAGCAGCCGGGGTTTTGAGGATGAGCAGTTCTTC.

V is TRBV7-2 and J is TRBJ1-2; D may be TRBD1 (5 bases). Germline V CDR1 and CDR2: SGHTA, FQGNSA. The CDR3 covers 17 residues. V dropped 7 bases and J dropped 2 bases, with 23 bases sitting between them. The CDR3 DNA is TGTGCCAGCACCAAGGGGCAGGGAATTGTTTGGAACTATGGCTACACCTTC. It codes for CASTKGQGIVWNYGYTF. Using reference TRBV7-2 and TRBJ1-2 for the parts outside the CDR3, the full variable domain is GAGVSQSPSNKVTEKGKDVELRCDPISGHTALYWYRQSLGQGLEFLIYFQGNSAPDKSGLPSDRFSAERTGGSVSTLTIQRTQQEDSAVYLCASTKGQGIVWNYGYTFGSGTRLTVV.

V usage is TRBV2 and J usage is TRBJ1-3; D is perhaps TRBD1 (5 bases). CDR1 is SNHLY, CDR2 FYNNEI, per germline. There are 13 residues in the CDR3. The germline V and J ends were trimmed by 7 bases and 2 bases, with 9 bases remaining between them. CDR3 sequence reads: CASIAGPGNTIYF. The CDR3 bases are TGTGCCAGCATTGCAGGGCCTGGAAACACCATATATTTT.

V is TRBV9 and J is TRBJ2-2; D is possibly TRBD2 (6 bases). Looked up from germline, CDR1 is SGDLS and CDR2 is YYNGEE. V was cut by 4 bases and J by 7 bases, with 17 bases left in between. This CDR3 is 15 amino acids long. The CDR3, as DNA: TGTGCCAGCAGCTCAGGGACTGGAGGTGGCGGGGAGCTGTTTTTT. As protein: CASSSGTGGGGELFF.

The chain couples TRBV6-5 to TRBJ2-6, with 7 positions matching TRBD1. The CDR3 consists of 14 residues. In germline, CDR1 is MNHEY, CDR2 SVGAGI. Unmatched junction bases numbered 0, after V lost 5 bases and J lost 2 bases. CDR3 nucleotides: TGTGCCAGCAGTACAGGGGCTGGGGCCAACGTCCTGACTTTC. Amino acid sequence: CASSTGAGANVLTF.

V gene TRBV19 combines with J gene TRBJ1-2, with unresolved D. Germline V lookup: CDR1 LNHDA, CDR2 SQIVND (reference sequence). V was clipped by 5 bases and J by 6 bases, with 10 bases between them. This CDR3 contains 12 residues. CDR3: CASSLLGDGYTF. The CDR3 region has the DNA TGTGCCAGTAGTCTCCTCGGGGATGGCTACACCTTC.

This sequence joins TRBV19 and TRBJ2-7, with a weak D call TRBD1 (5 bases). V shed 4 bases and J shed 5 bases, with 15 bases lying between them. CDR1 LNHDA and CDR2 SQIVND come from the germline V gene (reference sequence). This CDR3 has 14 residues. The chain's CDR3 is CASSTRARDDEQYF. The CDR3 DNA is TGTGCCAGTAGTACCAGGGCAAGGGATGACGAGCAGTACTTC. Looking up the rest from reference TRBV19 and TRBJ2-7 gives the full variable domain: DGGITQSPKYLFRKEGQNVTLSCEQNLNHDAMYWYRQDPGQGLRLIYYSQIVNDFQKGDIAEGYSVSREKKESFPLTVTSAQKNPTAFYLCASSTRARDDEQYFGPGTRLTVT.

The count of this clone is one. The rearrangement links TRBV5-1 to TRBJ2-3; 7 nucleotides line up with TRBD2. From germline, CDR1 is SGHRS and CDR2 YFSETQ. V was clipped by 6 bases and J by 5 bases; unmatched bases: 12. The CDR3 length is 15 residues. The CDR3 coding sequence is TGCGCCAGCAAGTATAGGGGTTCGGGGGGAGATACGCAGTATTTT. Its protein is CASKYRGSGGDTQYF.